The 6 T cell receptor beta chains given below trace back to one sample, sequenced in a study of immune evolution from preneoplasia to lung adenocarcinoma. TCRdb keeps only in-frame clones here, not all; method: immunoSEQ multiplex PCR. The sample includes under 10,000 clones, 65% to 90% of them seen just once. The material sequenced was FFPE minimally invasive lung adenocarcinoma tissue. The receptors derive from a person aged 65 to 85 with lung adenocarcinoma.

This clone was observed a few times. This chain uses TRBV20-1 with TRBJ2-5; D ambiguous. The V end was cut by 6 bases, the J end by 3 bases, with 8 bases between. This CDR3 comprises 11 residues. Germline V gene data show CDR1 as DFQATT and CDR2 as SNEGSKA (reference sequence). The CDR3 bases are TGCAGTGCCCTTACAAAAGAGACCCAGTACTTC. Encoded protein: CSALTKETQYF.

The chain uses TRBV10-1 and TRBJ2-5; D may correspond to TRBD1 or TRBD2 (5 bases each). Deletions cut 0 bases from V and 2 bases from J, with 10 bases between. There are 15 residues in the CDR3. Per the germline V gene, CDR1 is WNHNN and CDR2 is SYGVQD (reference sequence). In nucleotides, the CDR3 is TGCGCCAGCAGTGAGTCGATAGGGACGCAAGAGACCCAGTACTTC. This encodes CASSESIGTQETQYF.

The rearrangement uses TRBV5-4 and TRBJ1-2, with a possible D match to TRBD1 (6 bases). CDR3 length equals 16 residues. With 0 bases removed from V and 0 bases from J, the gap between germline ends came to 12 bases. Per germline, CDR1 SGHNT and CDR2 YYREEE (reference sequence). The CDR3 DNA reads TGTGCCAGCAGCTTGGGACAGGCACGAGCTAACTATGGCTACACCTTC. Its protein is CASSLGQARANYGYTF.

The chain uses TRBV9 and TRBJ2-2; D is undetermined. Trimming cost V 3 bases and J 7 bases, with 7 bases left between them. CDR3 length: 12 residues. The germline gives CDR1 SGDLS, CDR2 YYNGEE. As DNA, the CDR3 is TGTGCCAGCAGCGCTATGGGCGGGGAGCTGTTTTTT. Its translation is CASSAMGGELFF.

The chain employs TRBV19 and TRBJ1-2; D unresolved. The CDR3 totals 13 residues. CDR1 and CDR2 from the germline V gene are LNHDA and SQIVND (reference sequence). V was pared by 8 bases and J by 3 bases, with 13 bases between. The CDR3 coding sequence is TGTGCCAGTGAAAACGACGGCCACTATGGCTACACCTTC. Its protein is CASENDGHYGYTF.

The rearrangement uses TRBV4-1 and TRBJ1-1; D gene uncertain. Germline loops: CDR1 MGHRA, CDR2 YSYEKL. V dropped 1 base and J dropped 1 base, with 10 bases sitting between them. This CDR3 contains 15 residues. CDR3: CASSQGRQSNTEAFF. CDR3 nucleotides: TGCGCCAGCAGCCAAGGGAGGCAGTCGAACACTGAAGCTTTCTTT.